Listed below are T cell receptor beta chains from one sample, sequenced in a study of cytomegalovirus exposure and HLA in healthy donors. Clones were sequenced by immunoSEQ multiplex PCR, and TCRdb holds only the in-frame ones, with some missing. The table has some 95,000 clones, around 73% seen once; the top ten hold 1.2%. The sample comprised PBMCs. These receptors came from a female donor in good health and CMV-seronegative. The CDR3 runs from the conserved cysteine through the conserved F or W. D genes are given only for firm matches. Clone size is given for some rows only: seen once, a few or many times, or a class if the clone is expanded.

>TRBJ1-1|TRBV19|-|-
CASETGNTEAFF
TGTGCCAGCGAGACAGGGAACACTGAAGCTTTCTTT
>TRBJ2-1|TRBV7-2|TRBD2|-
CASPTSGYSYNEQFF
TGTGCCAGCCCCACTAGCGGGTACTCCTACAATGAGCAGTTCTTC
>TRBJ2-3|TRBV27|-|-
CASSFTGDTQYF
TGTGCCAGCAGCTTCACGGGAGATACGCAGTATTTT
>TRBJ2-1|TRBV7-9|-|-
CASSLALGTSYNEQFF
TGTGCCAGCAGCTTAGCGCTCGGGACATCCTACAATGAGCAGTTCTTC
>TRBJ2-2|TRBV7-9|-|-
CASSGGWGTTTGELFF
TGTGCCAGCAGCGGAGGGTGGGGGACGACCACCGGGGAGCTGTTTTTT
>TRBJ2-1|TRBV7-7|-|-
CAIRRDEQFF
TGTGCTATACGGAGGGATGAGCAGTTCTTC
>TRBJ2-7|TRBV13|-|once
CASSLVGAYGYEQYF
TGTGCCAGCAGCTTAGTCGGTGCATACGGCTACGAGCAGTACTTC
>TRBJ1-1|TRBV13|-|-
CASSLGPQRGAFF
TGTGCCAGCAGCTTAGGCCCCCAACGGGGGGCTTTCTTT
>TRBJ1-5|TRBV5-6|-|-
CASSEDRNQPQHF
TGTGCCAGCAGCGAGGACAGAAATCAGCCCCAGCATTTT
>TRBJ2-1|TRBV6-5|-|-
CACAGAIHNEQFF
TGTGCCTGCGCAGGGGCTATACACAATGAGCAGTTCTTC
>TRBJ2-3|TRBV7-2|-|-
CASSLTNRGDTQYF
TGTGCCAGCAGCTTGACGAACCGGGGGGATACGCAGTATTTT
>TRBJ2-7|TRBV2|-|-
CASTETYEQYF
TGTGCCAGTACAGAAACCTACGAGCAGTACTTC
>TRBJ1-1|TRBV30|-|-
CAWSATAEAFF
TGTGCCTGGAGTGCGACAGCTGAAGCTTTCTTT
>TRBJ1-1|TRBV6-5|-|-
CASRSGRGNTEAFF
TGTGCCAGCAGGTCAGGGCGGGGGAACACTGAAGCTTTCTTT
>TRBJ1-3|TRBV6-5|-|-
CASSRLSSGNTIYF
TGTGCCAGCAGTCGACTAAGCTCTGGAAACACCATATATTTT
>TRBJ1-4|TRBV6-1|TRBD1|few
CASSPQGGSNEKLFF
TGTGCCAGCAGTCCCCAGGGGGGATCTAATGAAAAACTGTTTTTT
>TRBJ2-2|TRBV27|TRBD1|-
CASHPGDRDTGELFF
TGTGCCAGCCATCCTGGGGACAGGGACACCGGGGAGCTGTTTTTT
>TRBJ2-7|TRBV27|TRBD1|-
CASSFQGALREQYF
TGTGCCAGCAGTTTCCAGGGGGCCTTACGGGAGCAGTACTTC
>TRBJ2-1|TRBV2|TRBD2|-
CASRRLAGGLDEQFF
TGTGCCAGCAGGCGACTAGCGGGAGGGTTAGATGAGCAGTTCTTC
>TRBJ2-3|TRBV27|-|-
CASSPRTAGSDTQYF
TGTGCCAGCAGTCCCCGCACGGCGGGGTCAGATACGCAGTATTTT
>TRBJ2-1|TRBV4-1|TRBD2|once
CASRGLAGEWGYNEQFF
TGCGCCAGCAGGGGACTAGCGGGAGAGTGGGGTTACAATGAGCAGTTCTTC
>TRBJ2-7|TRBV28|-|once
CASSTDAGVDEQYF
TGTGCCAGCAGCACCGATGCAGGGGTCGACGAGCAGTACTTC
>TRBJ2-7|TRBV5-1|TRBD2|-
CASSRGLGWIYEQYF
TGCGCCAGCAGCCGAGGACTAGGCTGGATCTACGAGCAGTACTTC
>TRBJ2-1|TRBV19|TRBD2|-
CASSPSGSVLNEQFF
TGTGCCAGTAGCCCAAGCGGGAGTGTCCTCAATGAGCAGTTCTTC
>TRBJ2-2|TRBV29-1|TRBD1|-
CSVCDRVAGELFF
TGCAGCGTCTGCGACAGGGTGGCCGGGGAGCTGTTTTTT
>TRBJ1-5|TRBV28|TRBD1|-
CASSFGTGYQPQHF
TGTGCCAGCAGTTTTGGGACAGGGTATCAGCCCCAGCATTTT
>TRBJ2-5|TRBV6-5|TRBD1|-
CASSPGDRGRETQYF
TGTGCCAGCAGTCCTGGCGACAGGGGGCGGGAGACCCAGTACTTC
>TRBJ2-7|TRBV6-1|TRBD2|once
CASSDLASGSYEQYF
TGTGCCAGCAGTGATCTCGCTAGCGGGTCTTACGAGCAGTACTTC
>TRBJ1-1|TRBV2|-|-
CASSEWEAWGENTEAFF
TGTGCCAGCAGTGAATGGGAGGCCTGGGGGGAGAACACTGAAGCTTTCTTT
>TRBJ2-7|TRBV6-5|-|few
CASRAGSTYEQYF
TGTGCCAGCAGAGCCGGGTCTACCTACGAGCAGTACTTC
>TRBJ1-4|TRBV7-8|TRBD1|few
CASSFQGDEKLFF
TGTGCCAGCAGCTTCCAGGGGGATGAAAAACTGTTTTTT
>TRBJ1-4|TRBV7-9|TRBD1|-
CASSSGTGRVDEKLFF
TGTGCCAGCAGCTCAGGGACAGGGAGGGTCGATGAAAAACTGTTTTTT
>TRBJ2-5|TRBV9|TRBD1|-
CASSLGVTGDQETQYF
TGTGCCAGCAGTTTAGGGGTAACAGGGGATCAAGAGACCCAGTACTTC
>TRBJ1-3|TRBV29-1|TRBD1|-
CSVGDGQGAGNTIYF
TGCAGCGTCGGAGATGGACAGGGCGCTGGAAACACCATATATTTT
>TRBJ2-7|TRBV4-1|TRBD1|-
CASSQDVGQATYEQYF
TGCGCCAGCAGCCAAGATGTAGGACAGGCGACCTACGAGCAGTACTTC
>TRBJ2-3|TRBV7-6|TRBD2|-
CASSLYVAGEADTQYF
TGTGCCAGCAGCCTCTATGTAGCGGGGGAGGCAGATACGCAGTATTTT
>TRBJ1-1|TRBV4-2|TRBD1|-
CASSQEKGQGKTEAFF
TGTGCCAGCAGCCAAGAAAAGGGACAGGGGAAGACTGAAGCTTTCTTT
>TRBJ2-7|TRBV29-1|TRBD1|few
CSAATGVNEQYF
TGCAGCGCAGCTACAGGGGTGAACGAGCAGTACTTC
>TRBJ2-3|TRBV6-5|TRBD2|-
CASSRLAGGSDTQYF
TGTGCCAGCAGTAGACTAGCGGGAGGTTCAGATACGCAGTATTTT
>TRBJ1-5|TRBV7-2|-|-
CASSYSTGNNQPQHF
TGTGCCAGCAGCTATTCGACGGGGAACAATCAGCCCCAGCATTTT
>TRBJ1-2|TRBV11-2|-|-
CASSSSGSNYGYTF
TGTGCCAGCAGCTCATCGGGATCCAACTATGGCTACACCTTC
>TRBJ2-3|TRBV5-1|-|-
CASGRTRSTDTQYF
TGCGCCAGCGGCAGGACACGAAGCACAGATACGCAGTATTTT
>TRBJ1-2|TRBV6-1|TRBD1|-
CASSTGGVDYGYTF
TGTGCCAGCAGTACAGGGGGCGTTGACTATGGCTACACCTTC
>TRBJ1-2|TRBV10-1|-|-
CASSEEGRVALYGYTF
TGCGCCAGCAGCGAAGAGGGGAGGGTAGCGCTATATGGCTACACCTTC
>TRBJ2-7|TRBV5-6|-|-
CASSLGNSYEQYF
TGTGCCAGCAGCTTGGGGAACAGCTACGAGCAGTACTTC
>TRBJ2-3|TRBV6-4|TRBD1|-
CATQQGQSTDTQYF
TGTGCCACGCAACAGGGGCAGAGCACAGATACGCAGTATTTT